This TCR beta chain was recorded in a study of T cell repertoires in cytomegalovirus infection. Trimming took off 6 bases at V and 1 base at J, with 12 bases between the two ends. From germline, CDR1 is MNHNY and CDR2 SVGAGI (reference sequence). CDR3 length: 14 amino acids. TCRdb redid the calling of the reads with MiXCR, one entry per CDR3 protein. The sample shows some 100,000 distinct CDR3 sequences, less than 25% of them seen only once. Sequenced input: CD8+ T cells from PBMCs. The chain recombines TRBV6-6 with TRBJ1-2; D gene ambiguous. The sequence was collected from a human donor in good health (CMV status not recorded). Some clones in this sample may be carry-over from other donors' samples. For the CDR3, the DNA is TGTGCCAGCAGCCCACTCGGGAGTAACTATGGCTACACCTTC. It yields the protein CASSPLGSNYGYTF.